A single sample gave rise to the 21 T cell receptor beta chains below, sequenced in a study of T-cell memory formation after mild COVID-19. One entry per CDR3 protein, called by TCRdb with MiXCR from the 5' RACE reads. The data contain hundreds of thousands of distinct CDR3 sequences, around 15% of them seen just once; the ten biggest clones take up 8.1%. Sample: PBMCs or a T cell subset sorted from them (not recorded which). These receptors all stem from an adult woman who had mild COVID-19 (a few samples of this study predate the infection). Cell type and time point are not known.

The sample holds many counts of this clonotype. V is TRBV3-1 and J is TRBJ2-7, with D possibly TRBD1 on 5 matching bases. Trimming pared 0 bases from V and 2 bases from J, leaving 17 bases between. Germline V CDR1 and CDR2: LGHDT, YNNKEL (reference sequence). The CDR3 is made up of 17 amino acids. CDR3 residues: CASSQDLWGTGTYEQYF. The CDR3, as DNA: TGTGCCAGCAGCCAAGATTTGTGGGGCACCGGAACCTACGAGCAGTACTTC.

This clonotype was observed a few times. V and J are TRBV5-1 and TRBJ1-1, with 9 nucleotides matching TRBD1. Germline V gene sequence: CDR1 SGHRS, CDR2 YFSETQ. The CDR3 is made up of 14 amino acids. Trimming cost V 4 bases and J 1 base; bases outside gene matches: 2. The CDR3 region is CASSEDRGNTEAFF. DNA of the CDR3: TGCGCCAGCAGCGAGGACAGGGGGAACACTGAAGCTTTCTTT. The full variable domain, with the rest looked up from reference TRBV5-1 and TRBJ1-1, is KAGVTQTPRYLIKTRGQQVTLSCSPISGHRSVSWYQQTPGQGLQFLFEYFSETQRNKGNFPGRFSGRQFSNSRSEMNVSTLELGDSALYLCASSEDRGNTEAFFGQGTRLTVV.

This chain connects TRBV9 to TRBJ2-6; tentative D call: TRBD2 (5 bases). Trimming shortened V by 2 bases and J by 0 bases, and 9 bases separated the two germline ends. This CDR3 region has 16 residues. Looked up from germline, CDR1 is SGDLS and CDR2 is YYNGEE. The CDR3 region is CASSVLRGSGANVLTF. The CDR3 DNA reads as TGTGCCAGCAGCGTTTTACGGGGCTCTGGGGCCAACGTCCTGACTTTC. The complete variable domain, with remaining parts taken from reference TRBV9 and TRBJ2-6, reads DSGVTQTPKHLITATGQRVTLRCSPRSGDLSVYWYQQSLDQGLQFLIQYYNGEERAKGNILERFSAQQFPDLHSELNLSSLELGDSALYFCASSVLRGSGANVLTFGAGSRLTVL.

The chain carries TRBV6-9 and TRBJ2-1; TRBD2 agrees at 12 bases. From germline, CDR1 is MNHGY and CDR2 SVAAGI. The trim removed 6 bases at V and 2 bases at J, leaving 5 bases unmatched. The CDR3 is 16 residues long. CDR3 nucleotide sequence: TGTGCCAGCAGGACTAGCGGGGGTCAACCCTACAATGAGCAGTTCTTC. Translation gives CASRTSGGQPYNEQFF.

This clonotype was observed once. The chain combines TRBV6-6 with TRBJ1-3; D is unclear. This CDR3 is 15 amino acids long. In germline, CDR1 is MNHNY, CDR2 SVGAGI (reference sequence). V dropped 8 bases and J dropped 0 bases, with 14 bases sitting between them. CDR3 amino acids: CASVGGWHSGNTIYF. The CDR3 DNA is TGTGCCAGCGTCGGCGGGTGGCACTCTGGAAACACCATATATTTT.

This clonotype was seen more than once but under ten times. The V and J genes are TRBV29-1 and TRBJ2-3; 9 nucleotides match TRBD1. This CDR3 is built from 15 residues. Trimming at V came to 6 bases and at J to 3 bases, leaving 10 bases not matched to a gene. Germline CDR1 SQVTM, CDR2 ANQGSEA. Written as DNA, the CDR3 is TGCAGCGTGGGGGGACAGGGAGGCATGACAGATACGCAGTATTTT. Translation: CSVGGQGGMTDTQYF.

This chain connects TRBV9 to TRBJ2-1, with 13 bases lining up with TRBD2. Germline CDR1 reads SGDLS; CDR2 reads YYNGEE. This CDR3 has 19 amino acids. With 1 base clipped from V and 7 bases from J, the junction kept 14 bases outside the gene matches. This CDR3 is CASSVLGTGTSGKVNEQFF. The CDR3, as DNA: TGTGCCAGCAGCGTATTGGGAACCGGGACTAGCGGGAAGGTGAATGAGCAGTTCTTC.

This chain connects TRBV12-5 to TRBJ2-7; no reliable D call. CDR3 size: 10 residues. CDR1 is LGHNT, CDR2 FRNRAP, per germline. V dropped 11 bases and J dropped 3 bases, with 8 bases sitting between them. CDR3 loop: CAVPIYEQYF. CDR3 in DNA: TGTGCTGTCCCTATCTACGAGCAGTACTTC.

The rearrangement uses TRBV11-1 and TRBJ2-1; 12 bases fit TRBD2. Germline values: CDR1 SGHAT, CDR2 FQDESV (reference sequence). The J segment lost 6 bases and the V segment lost 5 bases, leaving 5 bases of the junction unmatched. The CDR3 runs to 15 residues. This CDR3 is CASSGLAGGSNEQFF. The DNA for the CDR3 is TGTGCCAGCAGCGGGCTAGCGGGGGGGAGCAATGAGCAGTTCTTC.

This clonotype has more than one count but fewer than ten. This chain links TRBV5-1 with TRBJ1-1; weak D call: TRBD1 (5 bases). Germline lookup yields CDR1 SGHRS and CDR2 YFSETQ. The CDR3 contains 14 residues. Between the trimmed V and J ends, which lost 3 bases and 3 bases, there was a span of 12 bases. The CDR3 sequence: CASSSGIPDTEAFF. The CDR3 DNA reads as TGCGCCAGCAGCTCAGGGATTCCGGACACTGAAGCTTTCTTT.

This clonotype was counted only a few times. The chain joins TRBV20-1 to TRBJ2-7; 12 nucleotides match TRBD2. The CDR3 is 16 amino acids. J gave up 2 bases and V 5 bases, and 10 bases lay outside the gene matches. Per the germline V gene, CDR1 is DFQATT and CDR2 is SNEGSKA (reference sequence). In DNA form, the CDR3 reads TGCAGTGCTCCCCCCCTAGCGGGGGGGTATGCCTACGAGCAGTACTTC. Translated, it gives CSAPPLAGGYAYEQYF.

This clonotype was detected only a few times. The CDR3 loop is CSGTPGANTEAFF. In DNA, the CDR3 is TGCAGCGGGACCCCGGGAGCGAACACTGAAGCTTTCTTT. The gene calls are TRBV29-1 and TRBJ1-1; no firm D call. CDR1 and CDR2 from the germline V gene are SQVTM and ANQGSEA. This CDR3 has 13 residues. The V end lost 7 bases, the J end lost 1 base, and 13 bases lay between the germline ends.

This clonotype has just a few counts. This sequence joins TRBV20-1 and TRBJ2-3; 7 positions match TRBD2. V lost 3 bases, J lost 2 bases, and 2 bases stayed unmatched. CDR1 and CDR2 from the germline V gene are DFQATT and SNEGSKA (reference sequence). The CDR3 is made up of 13 amino acids. CDR3 region: CSASGDYTDTQYF. CDR3 DNA: TGCAGTGCTAGCGGGGACTACACAGATACGCAGTATTTT.

This clonotype came up a few times. V gene TRBV20-1 combines with J gene TRBJ1-2; 7 nucleotides match TRBD1. Germline V gives CDR1 DFQATT, CDR2 SNEGSKA (reference sequence). J was trimmed by 4 bases and V by 4 bases; bases with no gene match: 9. This CDR3 is 14 amino acids long. As DNA, the CDR3 is TGCAGTGCTACCCAGGGGGATTCCTCCTATGGCTACACCTTC. Residues: CSATQGDSSYGYTF.

A few counts support this clonotype. The CDR3: CATSRDAGRSTDTQYF. The CDR3 nucleotides are TGTGCCACCAGCAGAGATGCCGGGAGGAGCACAGATACGCAGTATTTT. V usage is TRBV15 and J usage is TRBJ2-3, with TRBD2 matching over 7 bases. The CDR3 extends over 16 amino acids. The ends lost 0 bases at V and 0 bases at J; junction bases unmatched: 3. Germline V gives CDR1 LNHNV, CDR2 YYDKDF (reference sequence). The whole variable domain, filled in from reference TRBV15 and TRBJ2-3, reads DAMVIQNPRYQVTQFGKPVTLSCSQTLNHNVMYWYQQKSSQAPKLLFHYYDKDFNNEADTPDNFQSRRPNTSFCFLDIRSPGLGDTAMYLCATSRDAGRSTDTQYFGPGTRLTVL.

This sequence joins TRBV14 and TRBJ2-1; 12 bases are a match to TRBD1. The CDR3 extends over 15 amino acids. Germline-derived CDR1 and CDR2 are SGHDN and FVKESK. V was pared by 6 bases and J by 8 bases, with 8 bases of the junction left unmatched. In DNA form, the CDR3 reads TGTGCCAGCAGACTTGGGACAGGGGGCCGTCATGAGCAGTTCTTC. It codes for CASRLGTGGRHEQFF.

The V and J genes are TRBV9 and TRBJ2-2; possible D gene TRBD1, 5 bases. The CDR3 has 16 amino acids. Germline assignment: CDR1 SGDLS and CDR2 YYNGEE. Deletions cut 0 bases from V and 2 bases from J, with 11 bases between. CDR3: CASSVGGHPNTGELFF. Here the CDR3 DNA reads TGTGCCAGCAGCGTAGGGGGCCACCCAAACACCGGGGAGCTGTTTTTT.

The J gene is TRBJ1-1, the V gene TRBV4-1; tentatively, D is TRBD1 (5 bases). V gave up 2 bases and J gave up 4 bases, with 17 bases separating them. This CDR3 has 16 amino acids. The germline V gene encodes CDR1 MGHRA and CDR2 YSYEKL. DNA of the CDR3: TGCGCCAGCAGCCAAACCCCGAGACAGAAGGGCACTGAAGCTTTCTTT. Encoded protein: CASSQTPRQKGTEAFF.

This clonotype was observed a handful of times. The chain joins TRBV2 to TRBJ2-1; TRBD1 agrees at 8 bases. The CDR3 is 15 amino acids. Germline V lookup: CDR1 SNHLY, CDR2 FYNNEI. V was pared by 10 bases and J by 3 bases, with 11 bases of the junction left unmatched. In DNA, the CDR3 is TGTGCCATCCAACTGGGGACAGGCTACTACAATGAGCAGTTCTTC. It is translated as CAIQLGTGYYNEQFF.

The V and J genes are TRBV29-1 and TRBJ1-5; no clear D. The CDR3 extends over 13 amino acids. Germline V gives CDR1 SQVTM, CDR2 ANQGSEA. Here the CDR3 reads CSVRVNSNQPQHF. CDR3 DNA sequence: TGCAGTGTCCGCGTCAACAGCAATCAGCCCCAGCATTTT. The whole variable domain, filled in from reference TRBV29-1 and TRBJ1-5, reads SAVISQKPSRDICQRGTSLTIQCQVDSQVTMMFWYRQQPGQSLTLIATANQGSEATYESGFVIDKFPISRPNLTFSTLTVSNMSPEDSSIYLCSVRVNSNQPQHFGDGTRLSIL.

The rearrangement uses TRBV6-2 or TRBV6-3 and TRBJ2-2, with TRBD1 identical over 9 bases. J was trimmed by 5 bases and V by 0 bases; bases with no gene match: 4. Germline CDR1 reads MNHEY; CDR2 reads SVGEGT. This CDR3 has 16 residues. DNA of the CDR3: TGTGCCAGCAGTTACTCTCCGGGACAGGGAACCGGGGAGCTGTTTTTT. As protein: CASSYSPGQGTGELFF.